The rows below give T cell receptor beta chains drawn from one sample of a study of blood T cell repertoires in COVID-19. Sequencing was performed with immunoSEQ multiplex PCR; in TCRdb, only in-frame clones are kept and a portion is missing. The profile shows around 170,000 clones, under 85% of them singletons. The material sequenced was PBMCs or T cells enriched from blood (not recorded which). These receptors came from a man between 50 and 59 years old who had recovered from COVID-19. Both conserved end residues are part of each CDR3. Fields, in order: CDR3 protein, CDR3 DNA, clone size, J gene, V gene, D gene. The D gene is left open where the match is weak. Clone size, where shown, is once, few, many, or a class for clones that have expanded.

CDR3 protein: CASSHTLSGNTIYF
CDR3 DNA: TGTGCCAGCAGCCATACTCTCTCTGGAAACACCATATATTTT
clone size: once
J gene: TRBJ1-3
V gene: TRBV7-9
D gene: .

CDR3 protein: CASSYSVQGNTEAFF
CDR3 DNA: TGTGCCAGCAGTTACTCAGTACAGGGGAACACTGAAGCTTTCTTT
clone size: .
J gene: TRBJ1-1
V gene: TRBV6-5
D gene: .

CDR3 protein: CASSSLAGGPVREQFF
CDR3 DNA: TGTGCCAGCAGCTCCTTAGCGGGGGGACCCGTCCGTGAGCAGTTCTTC
clone size: .
J gene: TRBJ2-1
V gene: TRBV7-8
D gene: TRBD2

CDR3 protein: CASSADVRGYGYTF
CDR3 DNA: TGTGCCAGCAGCGCCGACGTGAGAGGGTATGGCTACACCTTC
clone size: .
J gene: TRBJ1-2
V gene: TRBV7-2
D gene: .

CDR3 protein: CASSSQRANTGELFF
CDR3 DNA: TGTGCCAGTAGTTCCCAGCGAGCGAACACCGGGGAGCTGTTTTTT
clone size: .
J gene: TRBJ2-2
V gene: TRBV19
D gene: .

CDR3 protein: CASSGSGQGEPQHF
CDR3 DNA: TGTGCCAGCAGTGGGTCAGGGCAGGGGGAGCCCCAGCATTTT
clone size: .
J gene: TRBJ1-5
V gene: TRBV2
D gene: TRBD1

CDR3 protein: CASSQGVRGGRYEQYF
CDR3 DNA: TGTGCCAGCAGCCAAGGGGTACGGGGGGGCCGCTACGAGCAGTACTTC
clone size: .
J gene: TRBJ2-7
V gene: TRBV3-1/TRBV3-2
D gene: TRBD2

CDR3 protein: CASSPTAEQFF
CDR3 DNA: TGTGCCAGCAGTCCTACAGCCGAGCAGTTCTTC
clone size: once
J gene: TRBJ2-1
V gene: TRBV7-2
D gene: .

CDR3 protein: CASSRTGGTQETQYF
CDR3 DNA: TGTGCCAGCAGCCGGACAGGGGGCACCCAAGAGACCCAGTACTTC
clone size: .
J gene: TRBJ2-5
V gene: TRBV5-5
D gene: TRBD1

CDR3 protein: CASSLERGTKPNYGYTF
CDR3 DNA: TGTGCCAGCAGCTTAGAGAGGGGGACAAAGCCTAACTATGGCTACACCTTC
clone size: .
J gene: TRBJ1-2
V gene: TRBV11-2
D gene: .